Listed below are T cell receptor beta chains from one sample, sequenced in a study of a mutant IDH1 vaccine in newly diagnosed glioma. Their target antigens are unknown. The protocol was immunoSEQ multiplex PCR, while the TCRdb copy is restricted to in-frame clones and leaves out a portion. The sample records about 36,000 clones, around 80% being singletons. Source: peripheral blood mononuclear cells (PBMCs), taken from a glioma patient whose treatment included an IDH1 peptide vaccine. The receptors were sampled from a woman aged 30 to 39 with glioma. Some clones in this sample may be carry-over from other donors' samples. Each CDR3 is given with its conserved first and last residue. Each record gives: clone size, J gene, D gene, V gene, CDR3 protein, CDR3 DNA. A D gene is named only where the DNA matches it firmly. Only some rows state a clone size, as once, few, many or a class for expanded clones.

size: NA
J: TRBJ2-1
D: TRBD1
V: TRBV7-8
CDR3: CASSLGDRGYDEQFF
DNA: TGTGCCAGCAGCTTAGGGGACAGGGGTTACGATGAGCAGTTCTTC

size: NA
J: TRBJ2-5
D: TRBD2
V: TRBV5-4
CDR3: CASSLGLGQETQYF
DNA: TGTGCCAGCAGCCTCGGACTAGGCCAAGAGACCCAGTACTTC

size: NA
J: TRBJ1-3
D: NA
V: TRBV27
CDR3: CASKVGQGSGNTIYF
DNA: TGTGCCAGCAAAGTGGGGCAGGGGTCTGGAAACACCATATATTTT

size: NA
J: TRBJ2-3
D: TRBD2
V: TRBV5-1
CDR3: CASSPSGRAIDTQYF
DNA: TGCGCCAGCAGTCCTAGCGGGAGGGCCATTGATACGCAGTATTTT

size: NA
J: TRBJ2-3
D: NA
V: TRBV5-1
CDR3: CASTKSARLSPDTQYF
DNA: TGCGCCAGCACCAAATCCGCCCGGCTCTCCCCAGATACGCAGTATTTT

size: NA
J: TRBJ2-3
D: TRBD2
V: TRBV19
CDR3: CASREAGGTNTQYF
DNA: TGTGCCAGTAGAGAGGCGGGAGGGACGAATACGCAGTATTTT

size: NA
J: TRBJ2-5
D: TRBD2
V: TRBV10-3
CDR3: CAISESVAGDEGQETQYF
DNA: TGTGCCATCAGTGAGTCTGTAGCGGGAGATGAGGGCCAAGAGACCCAGTACTTC

size: NA
J: TRBJ2-5
D: NA
V: TRBV5-4
CDR3: CASSLPGSSEETQYF
DNA: TGTGCCAGCAGCTTGCCCGGTTCCTCAGAGGAGACCCAGTACTTC

size: NA
J: TRBJ2-7
D: NA
V: TRBV5-5
CDR3: CASSLTSSYEQYF
DNA: TGTGCCAGCAGCTTGACAAGCTCCTACGAGCAGTACTTC

size: NA
J: TRBJ1-1
D: TRBD1
V: TRBV28
CDR3: CASSLETGLSEAFF
DNA: TGTGCCAGCAGTTTAGAGACAGGGCTCTCTGAAGCTTTCTTT

size: NA
J: TRBJ2-7
D: TRBD1
V: TRBV6-1
CDR3: CASKVGDSSYEQYF
DNA: TGTGCCAGCAAGGTGGGGGACAGCTCCTACGAGCAGTACTTC

size: once
J: TRBJ1-4
D: TRBD1
V: TRBV5-6
CDR3: CASSWTGYGNEKLFF
DNA: TGTGCCAGCAGCTGGACAGGGTATGGAAACGAAAAACTGTTTTTT

size: few
J: TRBJ2-1
D: NA
V: TRBV7-8
CDR3: CASSSLTGAPRDEQFF
DNA: TGTGCCAGCAGCTCCTTGACGGGGGCCCCCCGTGATGAGCAGTTCTTC

size: NA
J: TRBJ1-5
D: NA
V: TRBV2
CDR3: CASNWRQGSNQPQHF
DNA: TGTGCCAGCAATTGGCGGCAGGGGAGTAATCAGCCCCAGCATTTT

size: NA
J: TRBJ2-3
D: NA
V: TRBV9
CDR3: CASSVAARDTQYF
DNA: TGTGCCAGCAGCGTAGCGGCCAGAGATACGCAGTATTTT

size: NA
J: TRBJ1-1
D: NA
V: TRBV21-1
CDR3: CASSFRGGTAPMNTEAFF
DNA: TGTGCCAGCAGCTTCAGGGGAGGGACAGCCCCCATGAACACTGAAGCTTTCTTT

size: NA
J: TRBJ1-2
D: NA
V: TRBV30
CDR3: CAWSVLAGKGYTF
DNA: TGTGCCTGGAGTGTTTTGGCAGGGAAAGGCTACACCTTC

size: NA
J: TRBJ1-2
D: NA
V: TRBV29-1
CDR3: CSVIRADYGYTF
DNA: TGCAGCGTCATCAGGGCTGACTATGGCTACACCTTC

size: once
J: TRBJ2-7
D: NA
V: TRBV4-1
CDR3: CASSQMGTGTRSYEQYF
DNA: TGCGCCAGCAGCCAGATGGGGACCGGGACACGCTCCTACGAGCAGTACTTC

size: NA
J: TRBJ1-1
D: NA
V: TRBV6-5
CDR3: CASSHWGAFANTEAFF
DNA: TGTGCCAGCAGTCACTGGGGAGCTTTTGCGAACACTGAAGCTTTCTTT

size: NA
J: TRBJ1-1
D: NA
V: TRBV5-6
CDR3: CASSLPDFYGAFF
DNA: TGTGCCAGCAGCCTTCCTGACTTTTACGGAGCTTTCTTT

size: NA
J: TRBJ2-1
D: NA
V: TRBV7-9
CDR3: CASSPGANEQFF
DNA: TGTGCCAGCAGCCCTGGGGCCAATGAGCAGTTCTTC

size: NA
J: TRBJ2-7
D: TRBD2
V: TRBV15
CDR3: CATSGGDLSYEQYF
DNA: TGTGCCACCAGCGGGGGGGATCTATCCTACGAGCAGTACTTC

size: NA
J: TRBJ2-2
D: NA
V: TRBV11-2
CDR3: CASSLSQAGELFF
DNA: TGTGCCAGCAGCTTATCTCAGGCCGGGGAGCTGTTTTTT

size: NA
J: TRBJ2-7
D: NA
V: TRBV5-1
CDR3: CASSSLAAPSYEQYF
DNA: TGCGCCAGCAGCTCCTTGGCGGCCCCTTCCTACGAGCAGTACTTC

size: NA
J: TRBJ1-1
D: NA
V: TRBV29-1
CDR3: CSARSATEAFF
DNA: TGCAGTGCCCGGTCGGCCACTGAAGCTTTCTTT

size: few
J: TRBJ1-1
D: NA
V: TRBV7-9
CDR3: CASSLTQGGTEAFF
DNA: TGTGCCAGCAGCCTTACACAGGGAGGCACTGAAGCTTTCTTT

size: NA
J: TRBJ2-2
D: TRBD2
V: TRBV7-2
CDR3: CASSVPLAGAVGELFF
DNA: TGTGCCAGCAGCGTCCCGCTGGCGGGAGCGGTCGGGGAGCTGTTTTTT

size: NA
J: TRBJ1-2
D: NA
V: TRBV4-2
CDR3: CASLGPTRGYTF
DNA: TGTGCCAGCTTGGGCCCTACAAGAGGCTACACCTTC

size: NA
J: TRBJ2-5
D: TRBD2
V: TRBV5-1
CDR3: CASSLASAGVAQETQYF
DNA: TGCGCCAGCAGCTTGGCCTCGGCGGGAGTCGCCCAAGAGACCCAGTACTTC

size: NA
J: TRBJ2-2
D: NA
V: TRBV2
CDR3: CASRGTSNTGELFF
DNA: TGTGCCAGCAGAGGGACCTCGAACACCGGGGAGCTGTTTTTT

size: NA
J: TRBJ2-1
D: NA
V: TRBV5-1
CDR3: CASSLDSTGDEQFF
DNA: TGCGCCAGCAGCTTGGACTCGACCGGCGATGAGCAGTTCTTC

size: NA
J: TRBJ1-1
D: TRBD1
V: TRBV27
CDR3: CASSSGQGNTEAFF
DNA: TGTGCCAGCAGTTCGGGACAGGGGAACACTGAAGCTTTCTTT

size: NA
J: TRBJ1-1
D: NA
V: TRBV7-9
CDR3: CASSLADRANTEAFF
DNA: TGTGCCAGCAGCTTAGCCGACAGAGCGAACACTGAAGCTTTCTTT

size: NA
J: TRBJ2-1
D: TRBD2
V: TRBV7-9
CDR3: CASSPGTSGRTEQFF
DNA: TGTGCCAGCAGCCCCGGGACTAGCGGGAGGACTGAGCAGTTCTTC

size: NA
J: TRBJ1-1
D: NA
V: TRBV6-5
CDR3: CASISEGQNTEAFF
DNA: TGTGCCAGCATCTCTGAGGGGCAAAACACTGAAGCTTTCTTT

size: NA
J: TRBJ1-3
D: NA
V: TRBV30
CDR3: CAWSAGGFTGNTIYF
DNA: TGTGCCTGGAGTGCTGGGGGCTTTACTGGAAACACCATATATTTT

size: NA
J: TRBJ2-1
D: TRBD2
V: TRBV4-1
CDR3: CASSQGSGLAGVSDEQFF
DNA: TGCGCCAGCAGCCAAGGGTCGGGACTAGCGGGAGTATCGGATGAGCAGTTCTTC

size: NA
J: TRBJ1-2
D: TRBD1
V: TRBV5-6
CDR3: CASSLTGQGQIYGYTF
DNA: TGTGCCAGCAGCCTCACCGGACAGGGCCAGATCTATGGCTACACCTTC

size: NA
J: TRBJ2-2
D: NA
V: TRBV5-8
CDR3: CASRLDRYTGELFF
DNA: TGTGCCAGCAGGCTGGACCGTTACACCGGGGAGCTGTTTTTT

size: NA
J: TRBJ2-7
D: NA
V: TRBV4-1
CDR3: CASSQGPQRGARGYEQYF
DNA: TGCGCCAGCAGCCAAGGGCCCCAAAGGGGGGCAAGAGGCTACGAGCAGTACTTC

size: NA
J: TRBJ2-1
D: TRBD1
V: TRBV5-1
CDR3: CASSLRTGALTRSYNEQFF
DNA: TGCGCCAGCAGCTTGCGGACAGGGGCACTAACCCGCTCCTACAATGAGCAGTTCTTC

size: medium-sized
J: TRBJ2-1
D: NA
V: TRBV10-1
CDR3: CASSESGSYNEQFF
DNA: TGCGCCAGCAGTGAATCAGGGTCGTACAATGAGCAGTTCTTC

size: NA
J: TRBJ1-3
D: NA
V: TRBV27
CDR3: CASSLGAAPGNTIYF
DNA: TGTGCCAGCAGTTTAGGGGCAGCCCCTGGAAACACCATATATTTT

size: NA
J: TRBJ1-4
D: NA
V: TRBV18
CDR3: CASRRTAGEKLFF
DNA: TGTGCCAGCCGGAGGACGGCGGGTGAAAAACTGTTTTTT

size: NA
J: TRBJ2-6
D: TRBD1
V: TRBV10-2
CDR3: CASSERDRVSSGANVLTF
DNA: TGCGCCAGCAGTGAAAGGGACAGGGTTAGCTCTGGGGCCAACGTCCTGACTTTC

size: NA
J: TRBJ2-7
D: TRBD1
V: TRBV27
CDR3: CASSLSRQGRNEQYF
DNA: TGTGCCAGCAGTTTATCGAGACAGGGGAGAAACGAGCAGTACTTC

size: NA
J: TRBJ1-4
D: NA
V: TRBV15
CDR3: CATSKTKGQEKLFF
DNA: TGTGCCACCAGCAAGACCAAGGGGCAAGAAAAACTGTTTTTT

size: few
J: TRBJ1-5
D: NA
V: TRBV30
CDR3: CAWSPWRQGGNQPQHF
DNA: TGTGCCTGGAGTCCCTGGAGGCAGGGAGGCAATCAGCCCCAGCATTTT

size: NA
J: TRBJ2-2
D: NA
V: TRBV6-6
CDR3: CASSYARSTNTGELFF
DNA: TGTGCCAGCAGCTACGCCCGCAGCACGAACACCGGGGAGCTGTTTTTT

size: NA
J: TRBJ1-1
D: NA
V: TRBV30
CDR3: CAWSGWNANTEAFF
DNA: TGTGCCTGGAGTGGGTGGAACGCCAACACTGAAGCTTTCTTT

size: NA
J: TRBJ2-4
D: NA
V: TRBV19
CDR3: CASTLESGGHAKNIQYF
DNA: TGTGCCAGTACCCTCGAGTCCGGGGGGCACGCCAAAAACATTCAGTACTTC